Following are 8 T cell receptor beta chains from one sample sequenced in a study of blood T cells in healthy people across ages. The authors ran a second PCR of roughly 6 to 12 cycles using a sample-barcoded 5' primer and a J-beta primer mix. TCRdb called the 5' RACE reads again in MiXCR, with one record for every CDR3 protein. The table lists about 1.8 million distinct CDR3 sequences, approximately 50% of them singletons, with approximately 2.1% in the top ten. Specimen: blood. Receptors were obtained from a woman between 40 and 55 years old in good health.

The table lists this clonotype with a few counts. The junction departs from the called germline gene at one end, perhaps through a read error. The J gene is TRBJ2-6, the V gene TRBV20-1; D is possibly TRBD2 (5 bases). The germline V gene encodes CDR1 DFQATT and CDR2 SNEGSKA (reference sequence). The CDR3 contains 15 residues. The CDR3 DNA is TGCAGTGCTGGAGACTACTCCTCTGGGGCCAACGTCCTGACTTTC. It yields the protein CSAGDYSSGANVLTF.

The V gene is TRBV7-9, the J gene TRBJ1-1; the match to TRBD1 covers 10 bases. The CDR3 covers 15 residues. The germline gives CDR1 SEHNR, CDR2 FQNEAQ (reference sequence). The V segment lost 3 bases and the J segment 3 bases; nucleotides outside the gene matches: 4. CDR3: CASSFRGTGDTEAFF. The CDR3 DNA follows: TGTGCCAGCAGCTTTCGTGGGACAGGGGACACTGAAGCTTTCTTT.

The chain is built from TRBV27 and TRBJ2-1; 12 bases line up with TRBD1. This CDR3 region has 16 residues. In germline, CDR1 is MNHEY, CDR2 SMNVEV (reference sequence). The trim removed 6 bases at V and 8 bases at J, leaving 11 bases unmatched. The CDR3 DNA sequence: TGTGCCAGCAGCCCTAGTGGGACAGGGGGCCTCGATGAGCAGTTCTTC. Its translation: CASSPSGTGGLDEQFF.

This chain connects TRBV12-3 or TRBV12-4 to TRBJ2-7, with D perhaps matching TRBD1 (7 bases). The CDR3 length is 19 residues. Trimming took 7 bases from V and 2 from J, leaving 30 bases between them. The CDR3 DNA reads TGTGCCAGCACCGGAGACAGGGAAAAGCCGGGACTTACTACCTACGAGCAGTACTTC. Its translation is CASTGDREKPGLTTYEQYF.

V is TRBV2 and J is TRBJ1-5; no firm D call. V gave up 2 bases and J gave up 0 bases, with 2 bases separating them. From germline, CDR1 is SNHLY and CDR2 FYNNEI. The CDR3 totals 13 residues. DNA of the CDR3: TGTGCCAGCAGTGAATATAGCAATCAGCCCCAGCATTTT. Protein: CASSEYSNQPQHF.

In its sample, this clonotype was seen a few times. The chain carries TRBV20-1 and TRBJ2-4; a possible D gene is TRBD1 (6 bases). Gene TRBJ2-5 matches the end of the DNA better, so the J call may be wrong. Per germline, CDR1 DFQATT and CDR2 SNEGSKA (reference sequence). CDR3 length equals 18 residues. The CDR3 spells CSASSPRDKDPLRETQYF. The DNA for the CDR3 is TGCAGTGCCAGTTCTCCCCGGGACAAGGATCCACTTAGGGAGACCCAGTACTTC.

This chain connects TRBV5-1 to TRBJ2-5, with D uncertain. The CDR3 covers 13 residues. Germline V gives CDR1 SGHRS, CDR2 YFSETQ. Deletions cut 5 bases from V and 0 bases from J, with 8 bases between. The CDR3 DNA is TGCGCCAGCAGGTGGGAATACCAAGAGACCCAGTACTTC. This encodes CASRWEYQETQYF.

In regard to this clonotype: The junction shows a germline mismatch at one end, possibly a read error. The genes are TRBV18 and TRBJ1-4; D unclear. CDR1 and CDR2 from the germline V gene are KGHSH and LQKENI. The CDR3 has 14 amino acids. CDR3: CASSISANNKKLFF. In nucleotides, the CDR3 is TGTGCCAGCTCAATCAGCGCGAATAATAAAAAACTGTTTTTT. The full variable domain, with the rest looked up from reference TRBV18 and TRBJ1-4, is NAGVMQNPRHLVRRRGQEARLRCSPMKGHSHVYWYRQLPEEGLKFMVYLQKENIIDESGMPKERFSAEFPKEGPSILRIQQVVRGDSAAYFCASSISANNKKLFFGSGTQLSVL.